This T cell receptor beta chain was identified during a study of T cells of healthy individuals. TCRdb used MiXCR to reprocess the 5' RACE reads, holding one entry per CDR3 protein. The data hold about 63,000 distinct CDR3 sequences, with about a sixth observed a single time. The germline V and J ends were trimmed by 3 bases and 5 bases, with 8 bases remaining between them. The CDR3 length is 12 residues. This TCR was recovered from a human donor in good health. The chain is built from TRBV12-3 or TRBV12-4 and TRBJ2-7; D is uncertain. The CDR3 DNA follows: TGTGCCAGCAGTTTCAGTGGGCACGAGCAGTACTTC. This gives the protein CASSFSGHEQYF.